The 2 T cell receptor beta chains presented below share a single source sample, sequenced in a study of cytomegalovirus exposure and HLA in healthy donors. PCR employed 60 Vbeta and 13 Jbeta primers. TCRdb's table, derived via immunoSEQ multiplex PCR, lists solely in-frame clones and lacks some. Altogether more than 95,000 clones are present, roughly 83% being singletons, with the ten largest covering 20%. Sequences were obtained from PBMCs. The receptors shown here come from a man aged 18 to 29 in good health and CMV-seropositive.

The rearrangement joins TRBV5-6 to TRBJ2-5; 9 positions match TRBD2. Germline lookup yields CDR1 SGHDT and CDR2 YYEEEE. The V and J ends lost 4 bases and 1 base, in that order; junction bases with no gene match: 5. The CDR3 sequence is 15 residues long. The CDR3 spells CASSPPSGAQETQYF. For the CDR3, the DNA is TGTGCCAGCAGCCCCCCTAGCGGGGCCCAAGAGACCCAGTACTTC.

The J gene is TRBJ2-7, the V gene TRBV2; 7 bases are shared with TRBD2. Germline V lookup: CDR1 SNHLY, CDR2 FYNNEI. V shed 4 bases and J 2 bases; nucleotides not matched to a gene: 8. There are 15 residues in the CDR3. Written as DNA, the CDR3 is TGTGCCAGCAGTGCACCAGCAGGGACTACCTACGAGCAGTACTTC. Protein: CASSAPAGTTYEQYF.